The 31 T cell receptor beta chains listed next were all sequenced from one sample in a study of cytomegalovirus exposure and HLA in healthy donors. The PCR ran on 60 Vbeta and 13 Jbeta primers. Assay used: immunoSEQ multiplex PCR; TCRdb lists only in-frame clones, some missing. The sample records about 180,000 clones, more than 75% being singletons. Specimen: PBMCs. These receptors were taken from a man aged 35 to 55 in good health and CMV-seronegative.

The V and J genes are TRBV4-3 and TRBJ2-2; tentative D call: TRBD2 (6 bases). The CDR3 sequence is 17 residues long. Looked up from germline, CDR1 is LGHNA and CDR2 is YSLEER. Trimming took off 0 bases at V and 7 bases at J, with 18 bases between the two ends. CDR3 coding DNA: TGCGCCAGCAGCCAAGATAGGGGCGGGACCGCGGGCGGGGAGCTGTTTTTT. Translation: CASSQDRGGTAGGELFF.

V gene TRBV19 combines with J gene TRBJ2-1; the match to TRBD1 covers 7 bases. There are 15 residues in the CDR3. Germline CDR1 is LNHDA and CDR2 is SQIVND (reference sequence). V was pared by 5 bases and J by 6 bases, with 10 bases of the junction left unmatched. The CDR3 region is CASSGQAMSGNEQFF. DNA for the CDR3: TGTGCCAGTAGTGGACAGGCTATGTCGGGCAATGAGCAGTTCTTC.

The V call is TRBV6-5, the J call TRBJ1-3; D not certain. The CDR3 is made up of 15 amino acids. Germline loops: CDR1 MNHEY, CDR2 SVGAGI. V was shortened by 0 bases and J by 0 bases, with 6 bases between the two germline ends. The CDR3 protein is CASSYSGFSGNTIYF. The DNA of the CDR3 is TGTGCCAGCAGTTACTCGGGCTTCTCTGGAAACACCATATATTTT.

The chain couples TRBV2 to TRBJ2-3, with 10 bases that match TRBD2. J gave up 4 bases and V 11 bases, and 9 bases lay outside the gene matches. The CDR3 contains 14 residues. Germline V gives CDR1 SNHLY, CDR2 FYNNEI. CDR3 loop: CAGSEREGADTQYF. The CDR3 DNA sequence: TGTGCCGGGTCGGAGCGGGAGGGAGCAGATACGCAGTATTTT.

Comment on this clone: At one boundary the junction diverges from the germline segment, which might be a read error. V is TRBV7-7 and J is TRBJ2-1; D is unclear. Germline-derived CDR1 and CDR2 are SSHAT and FNYEAQ (reference sequence). The CDR3 covers 15 residues. The DNA for the CDR3 is TGTGCTAGCAGCTTAGGTACCGGCTCCTACAATGAGCAGTTCTTC. This translates into CASSLGTGSYNEQFF.

This chain joins TRBV19 and TRBJ1-5; a weak D match, TRBD1 (5 bases). Trimming removed 3 bases from V and 4 bases from J, with 19 bases in between. Germline CDR1 is LNHDA and CDR2 is SQIVND (reference sequence). The CDR3 length is 17 residues. The CDR3 coding sequence is TGTGCCAGTAGTATGAGATTGGGGCAGGGAGGTAATCAGCCCCAGCATTTT. Encoded protein: CASSMRLGQGGNQPQHF.

This chain links TRBV5-1 with TRBJ2-3, with D possibly being TRBD2 (6 bases). Germline assignment: CDR1 SGHRS and CDR2 YFSETQ. The CDR3 is made up of 15 amino acids. V shed 0 bases and J shed 0 bases, with 8 bases lying between them. This chain's CDR3 is CASSLVAASTDTQYF. In DNA form, the CDR3 reads TGCGCCAGCAGCTTGGTAGCGGCTAGCACAGATACGCAGTATTTT.

This clone was detected only once. CDR3 in DNA: TGTGCCTGGATGGTCGCAGGGGGCCATGGCTACACCTTC. Translation: CAWMVAGGHGYTF. The chain links TRBV30 to TRBJ1-2; 8 nucleotides agree with TRBD1. The CDR3 consists of 13 residues. With 4 bases clipped from V and 6 bases from J, the junction kept 7 bases outside the gene matches. Germline CDR1 reads GTSNPN; CDR2 reads SVGIG (reference sequence). Supplemented by reference TRBV30 and TRBJ1-2, the full variable domain reads SQTIHQWPATLVQPVGSPLSLECTVEGTSNPNLYWYRQAAGRGLQLLFYSVGIGQISSEVPQNLSASRPQDRQFILSSKKLLLSDSGFYLCAWMVAGGHGYTFGSGTRLTVV.

This rearrangement joins TRBV27 to TRBJ2-1, with D maybe TRBD2 (5 bases). Trimming shortened V by 7 bases and J by 6 bases, and 16 bases separated the two germline ends. The CDR3 totals 14 residues. Per germline, CDR1 MNHEY and CDR2 SMNVEV (reference sequence). DNA for the CDR3: TGTGCCAGCACCCTAGCAAAAGGGTTCAATGAGCAGTTCTTC. Translated: CASTLAKGFNEQFF.

V and J are TRBV7-9 and TRBJ2-5; maybe TRBD2 (7 bases). Germline V gene sequence: CDR1 SEHNR, CDR2 FQNEAQ (reference sequence). This CDR3 region has 14 residues. V dropped 4 bases and J dropped 5 bases, with 14 bases sitting between them. CDR3 coding DNA: TGTGCCAGCAGCTCCAGGGGAGGGACGGAGACCCAGTACTTC. Amino acids: CASSSRGGTETQYF.

The CDR3 here is CATSREIDRGIRDTQYF. In nucleotides, the CDR3 is TGTGCCACCAGCAGAGAAATTGACAGGGGCATTCGAGATACGCAGTATTTT. The chain uses TRBV15 and TRBJ2-3; 8 bases align to TRBD1. J gave up 5 bases and V 0 bases, and 10 bases lay outside the gene matches. The CDR3 runs 17 residues. Germline loops: CDR1 LNHNV, CDR2 YYDKDF (reference sequence). Supplemented by reference TRBV15 and TRBJ2-3, the full variable domain reads DAMVIQNPRYQVTQFGKPVTLSCSQTLNHNVMYWYQQKSSQAPKLLFHYYDKDFNNEADTPDNFQSRRPNTSFCFLDIRSPGLGDTAMYLCATSREIDRGIRDTQYFGPGTRLTVL.

The chain uses TRBV18 and TRBJ2-4, with TRBD2 matching 8 bases. CDR3 length: 15 amino acids. Germline-derived CDR1 and CDR2 are KGHSH and LQKENI. With 2 bases clipped from V and 8 bases from J, the junction kept 8 bases outside the gene matches. The CDR3 bases are TGTGCCAGCTCACCATTATCGGGGGGGAAGGACATTCAGTACTTC. It yields the protein CASSPLSGGKDIQYF.

This clone showed up just a few times. The V call is TRBV5-4, the J call TRBJ2-3; 9 nucleotides align to TRBD1. The CDR3 is 14 residues long. Trimming cost V 4 bases and J 6 bases; bases outside gene matches: 6. Germline V gene sequence: CDR1 SGHNT, CDR2 YYREEE (reference sequence). In DNA form, the CDR3 reads TGTGCCAGCAGCCGGGACAGGGTGGCGGATACGCAGTATTTT. This sequence encodes CASSRDRVADTQYF.

This rearrangement joins TRBV4-3 to TRBJ2-7, with no clear D. This CDR3 spans 15 amino acids. Trimming stripped 0 bases from V and 4 bases from J, with 13 bases between. CDR1 is LGHNA and CDR2 is YSLEER in the germline V gene. CDR3 residues: CASSQDEFYRYEQYF. The CDR3 nucleotides are TGCGCCAGCAGCCAAGATGAGTTCTACCGATACGAGCAGTACTTC.

The CDR3, as DNA: TGTGCCAGCAGCTTATCATACGGGGGGAGGGAAAATGAGCAGTTCTTC. Translated, it gives CASSLSYGGRENEQFF. This sequence joins TRBV7-2 and TRBJ2-1; 7 bases align to TRBD2. With V trimmed by 2 bases and J by 7 bases, 11 bases remained unmatched. This CDR3 spans 16 amino acids. The germline CDR1 and CDR2 sequences are SGHTA and FQGNSA.

This clone was recorded a few times. This chain joins TRBV9 and TRBJ1-1; D perhaps matches TRBD1 (6 bases). Between the trimmed V and J ends, which lost 4 bases and 7 bases, there was a span of 17 bases. The CDR3 extends over 14 amino acids. Germline loops: CDR1 SGDLS, CDR2 YYNGEE. CDR3 amino acids: CASSPISGAGEAFF. In DNA form, the CDR3 reads TGTGCCAGCAGCCCAATCTCAGGGGCAGGTGAAGCTTTCTTT.

The chain has TRBV6-5 and TRBJ2-4; possibly TRBD2 for D (6 bases). Trimming removed 3 bases at V and 5 bases at J, with 11 bases between. The CDR3 runs to 14 residues. The germline CDR1 and CDR2 sequences are MNHEY and SVGAGI. The DNA for the CDR3 is TGTGCCAGCAGTTATCTAGCGATGGAAAACATTCAGTACTTC. It is translated as CASSYLAMENIQYF.

V is TRBV2 and J is TRBJ2-7; TRBD2 is a possible D gene (5 bases). Germline loops: CDR1 SNHLY, CDR2 FYNNEI. Trimming left V 7 bases short and J 6 bases short, with 16 bases between. This CDR3 region has 13 residues. The CDR3 bases are TGTGCCAGCACCCCGACACTGGCGGGCGAGCAGTACTTC. Residues: CASTPTLAGEQYF.

This chain connects TRBV5-1 to TRBJ2-5, with 7 bases matching TRBD2. J gave up 2 bases and V 2 bases, and 6 bases lay outside the gene matches. The CDR3 consists of 15 residues. Per the germline V gene, CDR1 is SGHRS and CDR2 is YFSETQ. The DNA of the CDR3 is TGCGCCAGCAGCTTTACCGGGACTACACAAGAGACCCAGTACTTC. The encoded protein is CASSFTGTTQETQYF.

For the CDR3, the DNA is TGCGCCAGCAGCTCTGTATGGAGGAACACTGAAGCTTTCTTT. Its protein is CASSSVWRNTEAFF. The chain recombines TRBV5-1 with TRBJ1-1; D is undetermined. Per the germline V gene, CDR1 is SGHRS and CDR2 is YFSETQ. The CDR3 consists of 14 residues. Between the trimmed V and J ends, which lost 3 bases and 1 base, there was a span of 10 bases. Drawing the rest from reference TRBV5-1 and TRBJ1-1, the complete variable domain is KAGVTQTPRYLIKTRGQQVTLSCSPISGHRSVSWYQQTPGQGLQFLFEYFSETQRNKGNFPGRFSGRQFSNSRSEMNVSTLELGDSALYLCASSSVWRNTEAFFGQGTRLTVV.

V is TRBV5-1 and J is TRBJ2-1; 10 bases map to TRBD2. The CDR3 loop spans 17 amino acids. Germline values: CDR1 SGHRS, CDR2 YFSETQ. The J segment lost 5 bases and the V segment lost 7 bases, leaving 15 bases of the junction unmatched. This CDR3 is CASSLGLLAGNNNEQFF. The CDR3 DNA sequence: TGCGCCAGCTCGTTGGGGCTACTAGCGGGGAATAACAATGAGCAGTTCTTC.

The rearrangement links TRBV4-2 to TRBJ2-1, with 12 positions matching TRBD2. J was trimmed by 4 bases and V by 2 bases; bases with no gene match: 6. Germline V CDR1 and CDR2: LGHNA, YNFKEQ. This CDR3 comprises 17 residues. Here the CDR3 reads CASSQNDLAGGYNEQFF. For the CDR3, the DNA is TGTGCCAGCAGCCAAAACGACCTAGCGGGAGGGTACAATGAGCAGTTCTTC.

V and J are TRBV10-1 and TRBJ2-2; the D gene is possibly TRBD1 (6 bases). The germline V gene has CDR1 WNHNN and CDR2 SYGVQD (reference sequence). V dropped 0 bases and J dropped 0 bases, with 17 bases sitting between them. The CDR3 covers 19 residues. The CDR3 spells CASSESDLFEGANTGELFF. In DNA form, the CDR3 reads TGCGCCAGCAGTGAGTCGGACCTCTTTGAGGGGGCGAACACCGGGGAGCTGTTTTTT.

The chain is built from TRBV4-3 and TRBJ2-5; 9 bases line up with TRBD2. Trimming cost V 4 bases and J 5 bases; bases outside gene matches: 5. The length of the CDR3 is 14 residues. Germline V gene lookup returns CDR1 LGHNA and CDR2 YSLEER. CDR3 coding DNA: TGCGCCAGCAGCCCCTGGACTAGCGAGGAGACCCAGTACTTC. It specifies CASSPWTSEETQYF.

This clone showed up just once. The rearrangement joins TRBV7-9 to TRBJ2-1; TRBD2 is a possible D gene (5 bases). The CDR3 is 14 residues long. Trimming removed 3 bases at V and 7 bases at J, with 13 bases between. The germline V gene has CDR1 SEHNR and CDR2 FQNEAQ (reference sequence). The CDR3 loop is CASSFPSSGNEQFF. The CDR3 DNA follows: TGTGCCAGCAGCTTTCCTAGCTCGGGGAATGAGCAGTTCTTC. Supplemented by reference TRBV7-9 and TRBJ2-1, the full variable domain reads DTGVSQNPRHKITKRGQNVTFRCDPISEHNRLYWYRQTLGQGPEFLTYFQNEAQLEKSRLLSDRFSAERPKGSFSTLEIQRTEQGDSAMYLCASSFPSSGNEQFFGPGTRLTVL.

This clone came up a few times. This chain joins TRBV29-1 and TRBJ2-2; D is possibly TRBD1 (7 bases). V shed 4 bases and J shed 1 base, with 13 bases lying between them. CDR1 and CDR2 from the germline V gene are SQVTM and ANQGSEA. This CDR3 region has 15 residues. The CDR3, as DNA: TGCAGCGTTGCTCCGCGGGACAGGAACACCGGGGAGCTGTTTTTT. As protein: CSVAPRDRNTGELFF.

The rearrangement joins TRBV19 to TRBJ1-1; tentatively, D is TRBD1 (6 bases). CDR3 length equals 14 residues. Trimming cost V 9 bases and J 1 base, with 15 bases left between them. From germline, CDR1 is LNHDA and CDR2 SQIVND (reference sequence). Written as DNA, the CDR3 is TGTGCCAGCCGTTTCTCACAGGGGAACACTGAAGCTTTCTTT. It encodes CASRFSQGNTEAFF.

The rearrangement links TRBV5-1 to TRBJ1-2; 8 bases are a match to TRBD1. The CDR3 is made up of 13 amino acids. V gave up 5 bases and J gave up 3 bases; unmatched junction bases: 3. CDR1 is SGHRS, CDR2 YFSETQ, per germline. CDR3 coding DNA: TGCGCCAGCAGTCCACAGGGGGACTATGGCTACACCTTC. This codes for CASSPQGDYGYTF.

This chain joins TRBV6-5 and TRBJ1-6, with no clear D. The CDR3 is 15 residues long. The germline V and J ends were trimmed by 0 bases and 8 bases, with 11 bases remaining between them. The germline V gene encodes CDR1 MNHEY and CDR2 SVGAGI. Written as DNA, the CDR3 is TGTGCCAGCAGTTACTCCAGCTGGAGGTATTCACCCCTCCACTTT. Its protein is CASSYSSWRYSPLHF.

The chain has TRBV5-4 and TRBJ2-7; TRBD1 matches at 10 bases. The germline gives CDR1 SGHNT, CDR2 YYREEE (reference sequence). The length of the CDR3 is 15 residues. V lost 1 base and J lost 4; bases outside the gene matches: 5. The CDR3 nucleotides are TGTGCCAGCAGCTTGCCGGGGACAGGGGTATACGAGCAGTACTTC. It encodes CASSLPGTGVYEQYF.

In DNA form, the CDR3 reads TGCGCCAGCAGGGAAGGTCTACAGGTACTTAGCACAGATACGCAGTATTTT. Translating gives CASREGLQVLSTDTQYF. The chain employs TRBV5-1 and TRBJ2-3; the D gene is possibly TRBD1 (5 bases). V lost 5 bases to trimming and J lost 0 bases, with 19 bases between them. The CDR3 extends over 17 amino acids. Germline V lookup: CDR1 SGHRS, CDR2 YFSETQ. The entire variable domain, with the rest obtained from reference TRBV5-1 and TRBJ2-3, is as follows: KAGVTQTPRYLIKTRGQQVTLSCSPISGHRSVSWYQQTPGQGLQFLFEYFSETQRNKGNFPGRFSGRQFSNSRSEMNVSTLELGDSALYLCASREGLQVLSTDTQYFGPGTRLTVL.